Included here is one T cell receptor beta chain sequence, with context. Antigen unknown. Used for each TCR library was approximately 3,800 ng of total RNA. Template switching appended UMIs that held a 6-nucleotide sample barcode. TCRdb reanalyzed the 5' RACE reads, giving one entry per CDR3 protein sequence and no DNA. The sample has about 110,000 distinct CDR3 sequences. Per the germline V gene, CDR1 is SQVTM and CDR2 is ANQGSEA. The CDR3 sequence is 13 residues long. This specimen comes from a study of monozygotic twins with inflammatory bowel disease. General observations from the study: Different subtypes (of T cells) could not be told apart from one another. Patients received differing immunosuppressive treatments, which may have added variability to their repertoires.

The TCR sequence derives from a human donor with ulcerative colitis or Crohn's disease, or a healthy co-twin of an affected twin (not recorded which). The chain carries TRBV29-1 and TRBJ2-7; the TCRdb D gene call, TRBD1, has no DNA to confirm it. The material sequenced was blood. The CDR3 region is CSASPHSSYEQYF.